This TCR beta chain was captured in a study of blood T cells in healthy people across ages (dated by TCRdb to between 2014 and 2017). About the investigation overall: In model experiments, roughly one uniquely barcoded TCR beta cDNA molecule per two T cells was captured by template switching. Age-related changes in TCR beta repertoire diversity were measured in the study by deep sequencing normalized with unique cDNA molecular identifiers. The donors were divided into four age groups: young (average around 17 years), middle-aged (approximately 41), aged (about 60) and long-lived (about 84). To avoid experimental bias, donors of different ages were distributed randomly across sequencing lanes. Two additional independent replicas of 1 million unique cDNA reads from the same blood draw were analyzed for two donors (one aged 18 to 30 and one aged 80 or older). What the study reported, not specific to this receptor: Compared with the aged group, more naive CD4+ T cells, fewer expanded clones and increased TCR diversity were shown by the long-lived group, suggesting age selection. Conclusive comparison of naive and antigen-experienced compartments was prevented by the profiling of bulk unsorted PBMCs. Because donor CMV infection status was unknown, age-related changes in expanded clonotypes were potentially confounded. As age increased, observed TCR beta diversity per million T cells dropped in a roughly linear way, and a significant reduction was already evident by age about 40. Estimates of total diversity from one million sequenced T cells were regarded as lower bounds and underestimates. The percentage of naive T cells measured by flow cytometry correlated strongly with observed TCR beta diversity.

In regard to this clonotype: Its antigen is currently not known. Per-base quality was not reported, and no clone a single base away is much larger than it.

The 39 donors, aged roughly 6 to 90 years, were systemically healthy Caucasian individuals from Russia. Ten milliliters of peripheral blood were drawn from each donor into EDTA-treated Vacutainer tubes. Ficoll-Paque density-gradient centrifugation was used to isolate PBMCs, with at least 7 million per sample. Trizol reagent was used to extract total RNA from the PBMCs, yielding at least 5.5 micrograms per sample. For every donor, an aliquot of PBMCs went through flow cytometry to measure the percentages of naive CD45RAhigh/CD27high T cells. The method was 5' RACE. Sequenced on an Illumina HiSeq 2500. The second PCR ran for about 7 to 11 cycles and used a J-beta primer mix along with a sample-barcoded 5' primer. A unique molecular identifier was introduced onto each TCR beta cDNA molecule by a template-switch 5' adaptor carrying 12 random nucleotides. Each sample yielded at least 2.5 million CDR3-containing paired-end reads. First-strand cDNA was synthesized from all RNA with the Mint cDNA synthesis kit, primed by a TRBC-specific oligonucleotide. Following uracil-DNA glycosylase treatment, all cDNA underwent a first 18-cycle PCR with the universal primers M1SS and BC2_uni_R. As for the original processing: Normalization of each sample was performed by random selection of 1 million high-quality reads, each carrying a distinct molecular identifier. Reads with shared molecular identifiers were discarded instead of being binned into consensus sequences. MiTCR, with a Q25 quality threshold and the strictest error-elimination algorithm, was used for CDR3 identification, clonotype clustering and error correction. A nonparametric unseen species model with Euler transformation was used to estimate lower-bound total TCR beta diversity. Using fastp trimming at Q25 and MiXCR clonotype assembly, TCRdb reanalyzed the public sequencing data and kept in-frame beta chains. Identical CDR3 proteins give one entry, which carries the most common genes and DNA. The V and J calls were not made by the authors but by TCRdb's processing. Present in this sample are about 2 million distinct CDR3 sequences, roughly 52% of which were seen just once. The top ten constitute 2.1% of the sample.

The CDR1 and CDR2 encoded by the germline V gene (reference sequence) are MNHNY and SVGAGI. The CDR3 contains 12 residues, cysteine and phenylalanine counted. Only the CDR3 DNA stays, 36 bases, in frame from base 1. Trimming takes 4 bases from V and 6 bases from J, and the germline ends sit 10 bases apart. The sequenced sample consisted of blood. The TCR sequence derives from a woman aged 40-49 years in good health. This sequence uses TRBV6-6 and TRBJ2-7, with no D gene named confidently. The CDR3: CASSLTDGEQYF. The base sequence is TGTGCCAGCAGTTTAACCGACGGCGAGCAGTACTTC.